The entry below describes one T cell receptor beta chain. The germline V gene has CDR1 MRHNA and CDR2 SNTAGT. V dropped 0 bases and J dropped 7; count of bases not matched to a gene: 5. There are 14 residues in the CDR3. The sample originates from a study of control samples from healthy donors and cancer patients. Assay: immunoSEQ multiplex PCR; the TCRdb copy retains only in-frame clones and omits some. The profile shows 150,000 to 200,000 clones, 85% to 90% of them singletons. The sample consisted of blood. The TCR sequence derives from a woman aged 45-65 years in good health. This sequence joins TRBV6-4 and TRBJ1-2, with 7 bases lining up with TRBD1. The CDR3 coding sequence is TGTGCCAGCAGTGACTCGATTTACAGGGGTGGCTACACCTTC. This codes for CASSDSIYRGGYTF.